The clone carrying this T cell receptor (beta chain) was picked up one time. This specimen comes from a study of blood T cell repertoires in COVID-19. Germline V gene sequence: CDR1 MGHDK, CDR2 SYGVNS. The CDR3 spans 17 residues. Trimming cost V 8 bases and J 5 bases; bases outside gene matches: 15. TCRdb's copy holds only in-frame clones and misses some; the assay was immunoSEQ multiplex PCR. The sample holds about 290,000 clones, roughly 89% seen once. The source material was PBMCs or T cells enriched from blood (not recorded which). This sequence joins TRBV25-1 and TRBJ2-1, with 10 bases lining up with TRBD2. This TCR came from a woman between 40 and 50 years old who had recovered from COVID-19. The CDR3 DNA reads TGTGCCAGCTCCCTGGGAATCCGGACTAGCGGAAACAATGAGCAGTTCTTC. Translating gives CASSLGIRTSGNNEQFF.